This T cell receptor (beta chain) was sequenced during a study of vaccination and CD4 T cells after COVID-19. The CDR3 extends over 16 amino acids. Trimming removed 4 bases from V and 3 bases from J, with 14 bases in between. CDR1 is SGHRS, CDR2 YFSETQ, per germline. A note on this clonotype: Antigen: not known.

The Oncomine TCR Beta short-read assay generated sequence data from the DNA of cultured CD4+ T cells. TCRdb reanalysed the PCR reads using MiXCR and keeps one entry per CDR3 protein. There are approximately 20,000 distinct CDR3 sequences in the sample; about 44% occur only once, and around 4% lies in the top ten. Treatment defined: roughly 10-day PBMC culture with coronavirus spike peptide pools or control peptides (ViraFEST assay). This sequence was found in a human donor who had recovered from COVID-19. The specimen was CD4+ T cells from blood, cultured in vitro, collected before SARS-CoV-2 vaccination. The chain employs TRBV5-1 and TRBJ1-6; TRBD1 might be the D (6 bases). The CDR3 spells CASSPLGGDYNSPLHF. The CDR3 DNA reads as TGCGCCAGCAGCCCCCTGGGGGGCGACTATAATTCACCCCTCCACTTT.